One and the same sample provided the 2 T cell receptor beta chains below, sequenced in a study of T cell responses to AZD1222 COVID-19 vaccine. The method was immunoSEQ multiplex PCR; TCRdb's version includes in-frame clones alone and lacks a portion of them. The sample has 100,000 to 110,000 clones; around 87% are singletons. The source was peripheral blood, collected on day 0 of MenACWY control vaccination. The receptor source for this set is an adult in good health.

The chain is built from TRBV5-4 and TRBJ2-7; 8 bases are shared with TRBD1. The CDR3 loop spans 19 amino acids. Trimming removed 0 bases from V and 5 bases from J; junction bases left unmatched: 19. Germline CDR1 reads SGHNT; CDR2 reads YYREEE (reference sequence). The CDR3 spells CASSLVFVSPGQDADEQYF. In nucleotides, the CDR3 is TGTGCCAGCAGCTTGGTATTTGTCTCTCCGGGACAGGACGCGGACGAGCAGTACTTC. The variable domain in full, completed from reference TRBV5-4 and TRBJ2-7, reads ETGVTQSPTHLIKTRGQQVTLRCSSQSGHNTVSWYQQALGQGPQFIFQYYREEENGRGNFPPRFSGLQFPNYSSELNVNALELDDSALYLCASSLVFVSPGQDADEQYFGPGTRLTVT.

The genes are TRBV18 and TRBJ2-3; D could derive from TRBD1 or TRBD2 (5 bases each). V dropped 6 bases and J dropped 5 bases, with 15 bases sitting between them. Germline V gives CDR1 KGHSH, CDR2 LQKENI. The CDR3 totals 14 residues. The CDR3 spells CASSRTLGGDTQYF. For the CDR3, the DNA is TGTGCCAGCTCCCGCACTCTTGGGGGAGATACGCAGTATTTT.